Presented here are 32 T cell receptor beta chains from one specimen sequenced in a study of shared clonotypes between healthy human individuals. Here immunoSEQ multiplex PCR was the method, and the copy in TCRdb shows in-frame clones only, minus some. The table lists under 2,500,000 clones, 95% of them singletons. The sample consisted of naive CD4+ T cells sorted from blood. Subset given: CD45RA+ positively selected. These receptor sequences come from a man younger than 35 in good health.

The V call is TRBV30, the J call TRBJ2-4; possibly TRBD1 for D (5 bases). The CDR3 covers 14 residues. CDR1 GTSNPN and CDR2 SVGIG come from the germline V gene (reference sequence). V gave up 2 bases and J gave up 0 bases, with 8 bases separating them. For the CDR3, the DNA is TGTGCCTGGAGTCCGACAGTAGCCAAAAACATTCAGTACTTC. It specifies CAWSPTVAKNIQYF.

The DNA for the CDR3 is TGTGCCAGTAGTTTCCTCACGGGACAGAGTCACACTGAAGCTTTCTTT. Amino acids: CASSFLTGQSHTEAFF. This chain joins TRBV19 and TRBJ1-1; 7 bases align to TRBD1. In germline, CDR1 is LNHDA, CDR2 SQIVND (reference sequence). The CDR3 has 16 residues. Losses at the gene ends were 5 bases for V and 3 bases for J; bases not matched to a gene: 12.

The V call is TRBV30, the J call TRBJ2-7; tentatively, D is TRBD2 (5 bases). V was cut by 5 bases and J by 8 bases, with 19 bases left in between. This CDR3 has 13 amino acids. CDR1 and CDR2 from the germline V gene are GTSNPN and SVGIG (reference sequence). CDR3 nucleotide sequence: TGTGCCTGGGGCCTCCGGACGGGAACCCAGCAGTACTTC. Encoded protein: CAWGLRTGTQQYF.

The genes are TRBV7-8 and TRBJ2-3; 7 bases align to TRBD1. J lost 0 bases, V lost 0 bases, and 6 bases had no gene match. CDR1 and CDR2 (germline): SGHVS, FQNEAQ. This CDR3 spans 17 amino acids. The CDR3 loop reads CASSLARFRGSTDTQYF. The CDR3 coding sequence is TGTGCCAGCAGCTTAGCGCGGTTCAGGGGGAGCACAGATACGCAGTATTTT.

The rearrangement joins TRBV6-1 to TRBJ1-2; tentative D call: TRBD1 (5 bases). The CDR3 runs to 13 residues. Trimming left V 7 bases short and J 0 bases short, with 9 bases between. Germline V gene data show CDR1 as MNHNS and CDR2 as SASEGT. This CDR3 reads CASTWTPNYGYTF. DNA of the CDR3: TGTGCCAGCACCTGGACACCTAACTATGGCTACACCTTC.

This clone was observed a few times. The same CDR3 also results from other DNA sequences found in this sample. V and J are TRBV27 and TRBJ2-7; 11 nucleotides align to TRBD2. V lost 3 bases, J lost 2 bases, and 3 bases stayed unmatched. CDR3 length: 15 residues. Germline CDR1 is MNHEY and CDR2 is SMNVEV (reference sequence). The CDR3, as DNA: TGTGCCAGCAGTTTTTATAGCGGGGGGGCCTACGAGCAGTACTTC. Translating gives CASSFYSGGAYEQYF.

The chain couples TRBV7-3 to TRBJ1-6; maybe TRBD1 (6 bases). CDR3 length: 15 amino acids. Germline assignment: CDR1 SGHTA and CDR2 FQGTGA. Trimming removed 6 bases at V and 9 bases at J, with 18 bases between. CDR3 bases: TGTGCCAGCAGTCAATCTCAGGGGTTTTCTTCACCCCTCCACTTT. It encodes CASSQSQGFSSPLHF.

V gene TRBV19 combines with J gene TRBJ2-2, with 9 bases matching TRBD1. The CDR3 loop spans 17 amino acids. Germline CDR1 is LNHDA and CDR2 is SQIVND (reference sequence). The V segment lost 7 bases and the J segment 1 base; nucleotides outside the gene matches: 10. The CDR3 region has the DNA TGTGCCAGTACCCCCCCGCCGGGACAGGGGAACACCGGGGAGCTGTTTTTT. Translation: CASTPPPGQGNTGELFF.

About this clone: In the same sample, other DNA sequences code for this CDR3. The chain has TRBV5-1 and TRBJ2-7; D unclear. The germline V and J ends were trimmed by 0 bases and 4 bases, with 8 bases remaining between them. From germline, CDR1 is SGHRS and CDR2 YFSETQ. The CDR3 is 13 amino acids. CDR3 in amino acids: CASSLDGPYEQYF. CDR3 sequence (DNA): TGCGCCAGCAGCTTGGACGGGCCGTACGAGCAGTACTTC.

The chain uses TRBV5-1 and TRBJ1-3; D is perhaps TRBD1 (5 bases). The CDR3 contains 16 residues. V lost 1 base, J lost 0 bases, and 11 bases lay in between. The germline gives CDR1 SGHRS, CDR2 YFSETQ. The DNA for the CDR3 is TGCGCCAGCAGCTTGACAGGAACGAACTCTGGAAACACCATATATTTT. Its protein product is CASSLTGTNSGNTIYF.

V is TRBV2 and J is TRBJ2-7; no definite D call. Deletions cut 7 bases from V and 1 base from J, with 8 bases between. There are 12 residues in the CDR3. Germline-derived CDR1 and CDR2 are SNHLY and FYNNEI. The CDR3 loop reads CASKVGSYEQYF. The CDR3 region has the DNA TGTGCCAGCAAGGTTGGGTCCTACGAGCAGTACTTC.

Concerning this clone itself: This same CDR3 is encoded by further DNA sequences in the sample. The gene calls are TRBV7-2 and TRBJ2-7, with no clear D. The CDR3 is made up of 13 amino acids. In germline, CDR1 is SGHTA, CDR2 FQGNSA. Trimming cost V 1 base and J 3 bases, with 7 bases left between them. The CDR3 nucleotides are TGTGCCAGCAGCTTAGATTCCCTCTACGAGCAGTACTTC. It codes for CASSLDSLYEQYF.

The chain links TRBV19 to TRBJ1-5, with D perhaps TRBD1 (5 bases). V lost 7 bases, J lost 2 bases, and 15 bases lay in between. Germline CDR1 and CDR2: LNHDA and SQIVND (reference sequence). The CDR3 contains 15 residues. CDR3 amino acids: CASTDGAIGNQPQHF. CDR3 bases: TGTGCCAGTACCGACGGGGCGATCGGCAATCAGCCCCAGCATTTT.

This clone was picked up one time. This sample also contains other DNA sequences that code for the same CDR3. V and J are TRBV7-2 and TRBJ2-3; D is uncertain. The germline V and J ends were trimmed by 1 base and 2 bases, with 7 bases remaining between them. Germline CDR1 SGHTA, CDR2 FQGNSA. The CDR3 sequence is 14 residues long. The chain's CDR3 is CASSLGLVTDTQYF. In nucleotides, the CDR3 is TGTGCCAGCAGCTTAGGCCTAGTCACAGATACGCAGTATTTT.

J is TRBJ1-1 and V is TRBV5-1, with 9 bases that match TRBD1. With V trimmed by 4 bases and J by 6 bases, 13 bases remained unmatched. Germline lookup yields CDR1 SGHRS and CDR2 YFSETQ. The CDR3 has 16 residues. The CDR3 DNA reads TGCGCCAGCAGCCGAACAGGGGGCGGTGGATACTCTGAAGCTTTCTTT. This encodes CASSRTGGGGYSEAFF.

The chain has TRBV10-3 and TRBJ1-1; 7 bases are shared with TRBD1. Unmatched junction bases numbered 8, after V lost 4 bases and J lost 6 bases. CDR3 length equals 14 residues. The germline gives CDR1 ENHRY, CDR2 SYGVKD. The CDR3 sequence: CAISGPGGESEAFF. The DNA of the CDR3 is TGTGCCATCAGTGGCCCAGGGGGAGAGTCTGAAGCTTTCTTT.

The chain has TRBV28 and TRBJ2-1; 7 bases map to TRBD1. The CDR3 totals 16 residues. J lost 0 bases, V lost 5 bases, and 7 bases had no gene match. CDR1 and CDR2 from the germline V gene are MDHEN and SYDVKM. CDR3 sequence (DNA): TGTGCCAGCAGTCCACCGACAGGGAGCTCCTACAATGAGCAGTTCTTC. This encodes CASSPPTGSSYNEQFF.

Of note for this clone: Distinct nucleotide sequences in the sample also encode this CDR3. The genes are TRBV29-1 and TRBJ2-5; 13 nucleotides match TRBD2. Germline CDR1 is SQVTM and CDR2 is ANQGSEA. The J segment lost 5 bases and the V segment lost 5 bases, leaving 2 bases of the junction unmatched. This CDR3 comprises 13 residues. The CDR3 sequence: CSVRTSGGETQYF. The CDR3 DNA sequence: TGCAGCGTTCGGACTAGCGGGGGCGAGACCCAGTACTTC.

This clone was seen a single time. J is TRBJ1-3 and V is TRBV6-5; TRBD1 agrees at 7 bases. V dropped 0 bases and J dropped 3; count of bases not matched to a gene: 5. CDR3 size: 16 residues. The germline V gene has CDR1 MNHEY and CDR2 SVGAGI. The CDR3 DNA reads TGTGCCAGCAGTTACTCGAACCAGGGGGTTGGAAACACCATATATTTT. Amino acids: CASSYSNQGVGNTIYF.

This clone was seen just once. This rearrangement joins TRBV4-1 to TRBJ2-1; D remains ambiguous. The V gene lost 0 bases and the J gene lost 4 bases, with 7 bases spanning the gap. The CDR3 consists of 14 residues. Looked up from germline, CDR1 is MGHRA and CDR2 is YSYEKL. The DNA for the CDR3 is TGCGCCAGCAGCCAAGATGACCGTTACAATGAGCAGTTCTTC. Translation: CASSQDDRYNEQFF.

The chain employs TRBV2 and TRBJ1-5, with TRBD1 identical over 7 bases. With 2 bases clipped from V and 5 bases from J, the junction kept 9 bases outside the gene matches. Per the germline V gene, CDR1 is SNHLY and CDR2 is FYNNEI. The CDR3 has 16 amino acids. In DNA form, the CDR3 reads TGTGCCAGCAGTGAACAATCTGGGACAGCTTATCAGCCCCAGCATTTT. Translated, it gives CASSEQSGTAYQPQHF.

This chain joins TRBV25-1 and TRBJ2-5; D is possibly TRBD2 (5 bases). V dropped 0 bases and J dropped 3 bases, with 14 bases sitting between them. CDR1 MGHDK and CDR2 SYGVNS come from the germline V gene. This CDR3 is 16 amino acids long. Here the CDR3 DNA reads TGTGCCAGCAGTGAATACGAAGGGTGGGGAGAAGAGACCCAGTACTTC. As protein: CASSEYEGWGEETQYF.

The count of this clone is one. The V call is TRBV5-4, the J call TRBJ2-5; D may be TRBD1 or TRBD2 (5 bases each). V lost 1 base and J lost 5, with 12 bases in between. CDR1 is SGHNT, CDR2 YYREEE, per germline (reference sequence). The CDR3 has 14 residues. The CDR3 here is CASSLRGEWETQYF. The CDR3 DNA sequence: TGTGCCAGCAGCTTGAGGGGAGAATGGGAGACCCAGTACTTC. The complete variable domain, with remaining parts taken from reference TRBV5-4 and TRBJ2-5, reads ETGVTQSPTHLIKTRGQQVTLRCSSQSGHNTVSWYQQALGQGPQFIFQYYREEENGRGNFPPRFSGLQFPNYSSELNVNALELDDSALYLCASSLRGEWETQYFGPGTRLLVL.

For this clone: The sample holds other DNA sequences that translate to the same CDR3. This rearrangement joins TRBV5-1 to TRBJ1-1; 7 bases match TRBD1. This CDR3 spans 14 amino acids. CDR1 and CDR2 (germline): SGHRS, YFSETQ. V trimming: 0 bases; J trimming: 5 bases; junction bases outside the gene matches: 4. The CDR3 nucleotides are TGCGCCAGCAGCTTGGGACAGGGTGTGACTGAAGCTTTCTTT. The encoded protein is CASSLGQGVTEAFF.

This clone was observed once. This sample also contains other DNA sequences that code for the same CDR3. The J gene is TRBJ2-2, the V gene TRBV6-5, with 10 bases fitting TRBD2. The V segment lost 6 bases and the J segment 8 bases; nucleotides outside the gene matches: 6. Per germline, CDR1 MNHEY and CDR2 SVGAGI. The CDR3 extends over 14 amino acids. The CDR3 region has the DNA TGTGCCAGCAGGCTAGCGGGAGTCACGGGGGAGCTGTTTTTT. It translates to CASRLAGVTGELFF.

The chain employs TRBV4-3 and TRBJ2-2, with 8 bases matching TRBD1. The CDR3 sequence is 16 residues long. In germline, CDR1 is LGHNA, CDR2 YSLEER. Trimming removed 2 bases from V and 7 bases from J; junction bases left unmatched: 9. Here the CDR3 DNA reads TGCGCCAGCAGCCAATCCCAACGACAGGGGATCGGGGAGCTGTTTTTT. Translated, it gives CASSQSQRQGIGELFF.

The gene calls are TRBV6-4 and TRBJ1-2; maybe TRBD1 (5 bases). The CDR3 runs to 14 residues. Per the germline V gene, CDR1 is MRHNA and CDR2 is SNTAGT. V lost 3 bases, J lost 4 bases, and 12 bases lay in between. The DNA of the CDR3 is TGTGCCAGCAGTGAGGGGCCTCCTCTCTATGGCTACACCTTC. The encoded protein is CASSEGPPLYGYTF.

The chain links TRBV10-2 to TRBJ2-7, with a weak D call TRBD2 (5 bases). This CDR3 region has 11 residues. Trimming took 11 bases from V and 2 from J, leaving 10 bases between them. Germline V CDR1 and CDR2: WSHSY, SAAADI. The chain's CDR3 is CAAGVTYEQYF. The CDR3, as DNA: TGCGCCGCCGGGGTAACCTACGAGCAGTACTTC.

The V gene is TRBV30, the J gene TRBJ2-2; D possibly corresponds to TRBD2 (6 bases). The CDR3 spans 12 residues. Germline loops: CDR1 GTSNPN, CDR2 SVGIG (reference sequence). Trimming cost V 5 bases and J 7 bases, with 11 bases left between them. The CDR3 DNA follows: TGTGCCTGGCCGGGGCGGGGCGGGGAGCTGTTTTTT. Protein: CAWPGRGGELFF.

This clone was observed once. The chain employs TRBV28 and TRBJ2-3; D might be TRBD2 (6 bases). This CDR3 has 15 amino acids. Germline lookup yields CDR1 MDHEN and CDR2 SYDVKM. Between the trimmed V and J ends, which lost 3 bases and 2 bases, there was a span of 12 bases. The CDR3 nucleotides read TGTGCCAGCAGTTTTGGGACTCGTTACACAGATACGCAGTATTTT. It codes for CASSFGTRYTDTQYF.

With respect to this clone: This specimen includes other DNA sequences encoding the same CDR3. The chain recombines TRBV5-1 with TRBJ2-7; 12 nucleotides align to TRBD2. The CDR3 extends over 14 amino acids. The germline CDR1 and CDR2 sequences are SGHRS and YFSETQ. The junction had 0 bases not matched to a gene; V was cut back by 1 base and J by 4 bases. CDR3 protein: CASSLTSGRYEQYF. CDR3 nucleotide sequence: TGCGCCAGCAGCTTGACTAGCGGGAGGTACGAGCAGTACTTC.

This clone was counted once. The chain joins TRBV6-1 to TRBJ2-7, with D hard to call. The CDR3 is made up of 15 amino acids. Trimming stripped 5 bases from V and 0 bases from J, with 14 bases between. Germline lookup yields CDR1 MNHNS and CDR2 SASEGT. The CDR3 loop reads CASSRLVTDSYEQYF. In DNA, the CDR3 is TGTGCCAGCAGTCGATTGGTGACGGACTCCTACGAGCAGTACTTC.